This TCR beta chain derives from a study of cytotoxic CD8 clonotypes in ibrutinib-treated CLL. Investigators sought sequencing depths of between 1 in 200,000 and 1 in 1 million T cells. TCRdb's table, derived via immunoSEQ multiplex PCR, lists solely in-frame clones and lacks some. The sample has roughly 45,000 clones; 50% to 75% are singletons. Study findings and constraints: Upon ibrutinib response clonality rose, and upon progression it fell back toward baseline.

Extraction of around 2 micrograms of genomic DNA from cryopreserved PBMCs supplied material for TCR beta libraries. At least ten counts were recorded for this clone. Its antigen is not identified. The CDR3 runs 16 residues. Per germline, CDR1 MDHEN and CDR2 SYDVKM. Germline trimming cut 5 bases from V and 4 bases from J; bases unmatched to any gene: 11. The rearrangement uses TRBV28 and TRBJ1-1, with 9 bases identical to TRBD1. The TCR originated in a human donor with chronic lymphocytic leukemia. Material: PBMCs, obtained after 24 months of ibrutinib treatment. CDR3 in DNA: TGTGCCAGCAGTCTACCCTACAGGGGGCGGGGCACTGAAGCTTTCTTT. This translates into CASSLPYRGRGTEAFF.